The following is a T cell receptor beta chain sequence with its context. Its antigen specificity is not known. Base qualities are not recorded, but no much larger clone differs from it by a single base. TCRbeta CDR3 regions were amplified from genomic DNA using the immunoSEQ Assay, a bias-controlled multiplex PCR. In the paper's pipeline: Within the assay, amplification of reference gene primers was used to estimate how many nucleated cells each sample contained. To quantify the absolute abundance of each unique TCRbeta CDR3 rearrangement, sequence reads were collapsed and filtered. For each sample, productive Simpson clonality was calculated as the square root of Simpson's diversity index across productive rearrangements. In TCRdb, the immuneACCESS table is reduced to in-frame sequences with V and J assigned. These tables do not hold every clone; where another copy was compared, an unresolved V gene accounts for under half, and the others remain unexplained. That table supplies the V and J calls and clone size; D and trimming were determined from the DNA. The sample has 84,000 or so clones on record, over 80% of them singletons. Of the sample, 25% to 35% is held by the ten largest clones.

These data are taken from a study of blood T cell repertoires in COVID-19 (dated by TCRdb to 2018 to 2021). Some background on the complete study: Samples from collaborators originated in the United States, Italy and Spain and spanned both the acute and convalescent phases of COVID-19. The prospective study material was composed of cDNA or gDNA derived from T cells, B-cell-depleted T cells, or PBMCs. Subjects who had been exposed to COVID-19, were actively infected with it, or had recovered from it provided the deeply sampled blood TCRbeta repertoires that made up the dataset. The repertoires were released in a freely available public database intended as a resource for research on the immune response to SARS-CoV-2. Samples were obtained from the ongoing ImmuneRACE study (first 160 participants) and from roughly 1,300 subjects provided by 6 global collaborators. The sample metadata nearly always contained a de-identified subject ID, COVID-19 status, age in years and sex. HLA class I and class II types, where available, came from metadata supplied by the sample provider rather than from assay-based typing. Here is what the overall study found, with its caveats: The quantity of clinical and demographic metadata differed by source and by participant and was supplied without curation.

Collaborating institutions collected whole blood in K2EDTA tubes following their own protocols. Collaborator samples were shipped for TCRbeta analysis as frozen whole blood, isolated PBMCs, or DNA extracted from either sample type. The clonotype was recovered from a woman of 80 years or more with acute or convalescent COVID-19. Sequenced material: peripheral blood.

The CDR3 region reads CASSTGQGWQEKLFF. The DNA sequence is TGTGCCAGTAGTACCGGACAGGGGTGGCAGGAAAAACTGTTTTTT. This receptor chain uses TRBV19 and TRBJ1-4; 9 nucleotides in the junction match TRBD1. Taken from the germline V gene (reference sequence), the CDR1 and CDR2 loops are LNHDA and SQIVND. Its CDR3 holds 15 amino acids, cysteine through phenylalanine. Only CDR3 DNA remains: 45 bases, in frame from the first base. Trimming accounts for 4 bases at V and 8 bases at J, while the number of junction bases matched to no gene is 8.